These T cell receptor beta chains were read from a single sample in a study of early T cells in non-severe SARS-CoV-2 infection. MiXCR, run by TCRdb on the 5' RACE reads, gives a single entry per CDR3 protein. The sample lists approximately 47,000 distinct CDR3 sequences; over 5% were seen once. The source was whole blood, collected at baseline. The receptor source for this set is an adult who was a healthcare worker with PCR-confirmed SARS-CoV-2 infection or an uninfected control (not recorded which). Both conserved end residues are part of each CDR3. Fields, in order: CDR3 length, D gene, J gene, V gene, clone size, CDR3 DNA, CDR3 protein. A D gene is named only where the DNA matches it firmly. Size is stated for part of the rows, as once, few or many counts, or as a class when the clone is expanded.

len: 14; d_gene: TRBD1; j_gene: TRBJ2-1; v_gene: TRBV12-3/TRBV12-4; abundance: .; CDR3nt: TGTGCCAGCAGAAGGGACAGCCAGTACAATGAGCAGTTCTTC; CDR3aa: CASRRDSQYNEQFF
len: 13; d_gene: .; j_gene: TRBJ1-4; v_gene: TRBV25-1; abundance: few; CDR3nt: TGTGCCAGCAGTGAAACGGGACTTGAAAAACTGTTTTTT; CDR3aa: CASSETGLEKLFF
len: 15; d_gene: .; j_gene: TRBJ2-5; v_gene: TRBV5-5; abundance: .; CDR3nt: TGTGCCAGCAGCCGGCGAGGCGGGTTAGAAGAGACCCAGTACTTC; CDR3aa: CASSRRGGLEETQYF
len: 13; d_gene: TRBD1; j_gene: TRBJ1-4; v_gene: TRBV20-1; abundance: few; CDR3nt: TGCAGTGCCTGGGACAGGGGATTTGAAAAACTGTTTTTT; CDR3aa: CSAWDRGFEKLFF
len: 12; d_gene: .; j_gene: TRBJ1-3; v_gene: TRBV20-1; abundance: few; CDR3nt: TGCAGTGCTAAGGCAGGGGGAAACACCATATATTTT; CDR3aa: CSAKAGGNTIYF
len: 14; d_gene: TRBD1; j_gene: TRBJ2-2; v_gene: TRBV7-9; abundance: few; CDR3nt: TGTGCCAGCAGCTTCGACAGGGTGACCGGGGAGCTGTTTTTT; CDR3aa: CASSFDRVTGELFF
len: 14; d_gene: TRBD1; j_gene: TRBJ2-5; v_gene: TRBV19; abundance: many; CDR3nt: TGTGCCAGTAGTATCCGGGACAGACAAGAGACCCAGTACTTC; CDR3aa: CASSIRDRQETQYF
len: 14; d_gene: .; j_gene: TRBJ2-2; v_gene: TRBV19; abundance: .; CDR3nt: TGTGCCAGTAGTATAGTAGGCCCTATCGGGGAGCTGTTTTTT; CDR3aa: CASSIVGPIGELFF
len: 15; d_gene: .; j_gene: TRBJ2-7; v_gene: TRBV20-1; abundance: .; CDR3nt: TGCAGTGCTAGCCCTTTTGTGGGCTCCCCCATCGAGCAGTACTTC; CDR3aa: CSASPFVGSPIEQYF
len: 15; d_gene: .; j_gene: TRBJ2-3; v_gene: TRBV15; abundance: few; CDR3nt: TGTGCCACCAGCGGTCGCTTAGTAGGCACAGATACGCAGTATTTT; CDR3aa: CATSGRLVGTDTQYF
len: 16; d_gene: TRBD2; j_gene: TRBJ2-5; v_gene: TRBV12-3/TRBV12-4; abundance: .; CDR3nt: TGTGCCAGCAGTCTAAGACTAGCGGGAGGGAAAGAGACCCAGTACTTC; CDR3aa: CASSLRLAGGKETQYF
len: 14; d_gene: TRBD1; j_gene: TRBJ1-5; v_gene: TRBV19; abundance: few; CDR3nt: TGTGCCAGTAAGACCGGGACAGAAGATCAGCCCCAGCATTTT; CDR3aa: CASKTGTEDQPQHF
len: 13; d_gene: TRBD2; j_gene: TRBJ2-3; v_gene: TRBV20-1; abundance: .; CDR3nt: TGCAGTGCTAACCGAGCGGGAGTAGATACGCAGTATTTT; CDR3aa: CSANRAGVDTQYF
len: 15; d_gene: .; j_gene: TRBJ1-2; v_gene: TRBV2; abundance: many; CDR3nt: TGTGCCAGCAGTAAGCCAAAACAGGGTTCCGGCGGCTACACCTTC; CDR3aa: CASSKPKQGSGGYTF
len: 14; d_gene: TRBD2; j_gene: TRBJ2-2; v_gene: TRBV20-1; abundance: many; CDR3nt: TGCAGTGCAAGGGGACTAGCGGGAGCTGGGGAGCTGTTTTTT; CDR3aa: CSARGLAGAGELFF
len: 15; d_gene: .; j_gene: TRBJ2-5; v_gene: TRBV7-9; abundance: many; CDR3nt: TGTGCCAGCAGCCCTCGGGACCGCTTGGGGGAGACCCAGTACTTC; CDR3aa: CASSPRDRLGETQYF
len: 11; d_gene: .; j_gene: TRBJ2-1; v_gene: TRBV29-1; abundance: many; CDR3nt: TGCAGCGTTGACAGGGTGGATGAGCAGTTCTTC; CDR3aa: CSVDRVDEQFF
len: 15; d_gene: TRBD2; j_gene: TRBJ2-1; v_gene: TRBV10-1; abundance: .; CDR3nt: TGCGCCAGCAGTAATCTAGCGGGAGCCCGCAATGAGCAGTTCTTC; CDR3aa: CASSNLAGARNEQFF
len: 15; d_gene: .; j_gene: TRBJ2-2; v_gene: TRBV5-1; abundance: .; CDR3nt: TGCGCCAGCAGCTTAGGATCCTCTAACACCGGGGAGCTGTTTTTT; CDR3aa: CASSLGSSNTGELFF
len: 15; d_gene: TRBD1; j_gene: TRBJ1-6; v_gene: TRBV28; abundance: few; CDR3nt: TGTGCCAGCAGCCCCTTCGGGACAGGAGTTTCACCCCTCCACTTT; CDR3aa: CASSPFGTGVSPLHF
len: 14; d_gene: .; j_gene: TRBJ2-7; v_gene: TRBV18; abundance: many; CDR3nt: TGTGCCAGCCGGCCCGGGGGAAGCTCCTACGAGCAGTACTTC; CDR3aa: CASRPGGSSYEQYF
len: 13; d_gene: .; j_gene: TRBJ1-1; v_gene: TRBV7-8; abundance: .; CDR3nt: TGTGCCAGCAGCGCCAGGGTACACACTGAAGCTTTCTTT; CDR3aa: CASSARVHTEAFF
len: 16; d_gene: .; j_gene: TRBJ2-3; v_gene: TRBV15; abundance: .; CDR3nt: TGTGCCACCAGCAGAAGGACGGGTCTCGGTACAGATACGCAGTATTTT; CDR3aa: CATSRRTGLGTDTQYF
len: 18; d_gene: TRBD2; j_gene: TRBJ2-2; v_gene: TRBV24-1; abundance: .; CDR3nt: TGTGCCACCAGTGATCCGAGGGCGGGGAGCGGGAGCACCGGGGAGCTGTTTTTT; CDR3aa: CATSDPRAGSGSTGELFF
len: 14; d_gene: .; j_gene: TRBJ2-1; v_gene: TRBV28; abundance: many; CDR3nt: TGTGCCAGCAGTCCCCCCCCGAGCTACAATGAGCAGTTCTTC; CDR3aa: CASSPPPSYNEQFF
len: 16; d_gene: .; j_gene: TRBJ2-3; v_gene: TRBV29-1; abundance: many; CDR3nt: TGCAGCGTTAGTATGGGGCTAGCGTCCAGCACAGATACGCAGTATTTT; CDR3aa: CSVSMGLASSTDTQYF
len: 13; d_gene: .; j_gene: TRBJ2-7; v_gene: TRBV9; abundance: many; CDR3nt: TGTGCCAGCAGCGTTAGTCAGAACTACGAACAGTACTTC; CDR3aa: CASSVSQNYEQYF
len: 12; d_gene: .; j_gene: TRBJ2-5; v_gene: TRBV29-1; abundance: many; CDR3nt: TGCAGCGGGAGCTCTATGGGAGAGACCCAGTACTTC; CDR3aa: CSGSSMGETQYF
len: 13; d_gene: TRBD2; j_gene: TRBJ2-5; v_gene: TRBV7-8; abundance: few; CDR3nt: TGTGCCAGCAGGAGGACTAGTCGGGAGACCCAGTACTTC; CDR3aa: CASRRTSRETQYF
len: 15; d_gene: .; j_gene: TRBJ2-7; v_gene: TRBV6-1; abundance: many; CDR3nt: TGTGCCAGCAGTGAATCGGGCGGGAACCCCTACGAGCAGTACTTC; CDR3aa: CASSESGGNPYEQYF
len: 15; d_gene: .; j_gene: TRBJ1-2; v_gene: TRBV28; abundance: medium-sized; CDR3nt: TGTGCCAGCACCCTGACCTGGGACGGAATCTATGGCTACACCTTC; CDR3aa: CASTLTWDGIYGYTF
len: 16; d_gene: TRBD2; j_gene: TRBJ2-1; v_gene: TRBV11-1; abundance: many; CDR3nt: TGTGCCAGCACCCCGGCTAGCGGGAGCTCCTACAATGAGCAGTTCTTC; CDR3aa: CASTPASGSSYNEQFF
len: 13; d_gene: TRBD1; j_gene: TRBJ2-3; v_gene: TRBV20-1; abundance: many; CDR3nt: TGCAGTGCTGAGGCCGGACAGGGCGATACGCAGTATTTT; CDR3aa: CSAEAGQGDTQYF
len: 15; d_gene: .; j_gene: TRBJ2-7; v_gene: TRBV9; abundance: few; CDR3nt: TGTGCCAGCAGCGTAGGGGCTCCCGCCCGCTACGAGCAGTACTTC; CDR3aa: CASSVGAPARYEQYF
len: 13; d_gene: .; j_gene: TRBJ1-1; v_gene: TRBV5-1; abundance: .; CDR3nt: TGCGCCAGCAGCACAGGTCTGAACACTGAAGCTTTCTTT; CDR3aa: CASSTGLNTEAFF
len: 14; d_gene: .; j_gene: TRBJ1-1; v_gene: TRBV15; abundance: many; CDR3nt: TGTGCCACCAGCAGCGGACGGGAGCGGACTGAAGCTTTCTTT; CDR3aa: CATSSGRERTEAFF
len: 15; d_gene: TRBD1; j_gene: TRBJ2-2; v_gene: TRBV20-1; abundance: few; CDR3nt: TGCAGTGCCCCTAGGGGGCAGGGTCGCACCGGGGAGCTGTTTTTT; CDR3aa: CSAPRGQGRTGELFF
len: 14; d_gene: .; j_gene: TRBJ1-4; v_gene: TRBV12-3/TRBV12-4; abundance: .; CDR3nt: TGTGCCAGCAGCTGGACAGTGGAGGGTGAAAAACTGTTTTTT; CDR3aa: CASSWTVEGEKLFF
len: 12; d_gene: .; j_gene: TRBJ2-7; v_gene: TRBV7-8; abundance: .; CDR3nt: TGTGCCAGCAGCCTCTATCCACACGAGCAGTACTTC; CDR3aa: CASSLYPHEQYF
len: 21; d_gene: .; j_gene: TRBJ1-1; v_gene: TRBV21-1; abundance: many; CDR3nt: TGTGCCAGCAGCAAACCCCGGAACGCTAAGGGGATTAATGGGTGGAACACTGAAGCTTTCTTT; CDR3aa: CASSKPRNAKGINGWNTEAFF
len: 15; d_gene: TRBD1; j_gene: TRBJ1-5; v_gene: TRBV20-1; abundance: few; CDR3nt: TGCAGTGCTAGATTCGGGGGACAGACGAATCAGCCCCAGCATTTT; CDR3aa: CSARFGGQTNQPQHF
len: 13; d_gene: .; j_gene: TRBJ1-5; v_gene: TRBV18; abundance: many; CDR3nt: TGTGCCAGCTCACCCGATCCAGGACAGCCCCAGCATTTT; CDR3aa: CASSPDPGQPQHF
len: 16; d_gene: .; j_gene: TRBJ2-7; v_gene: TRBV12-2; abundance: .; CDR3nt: TGTGCAAGTCGCCCATCAGGGACGGGGAAGAACTACGAGCAGTACTTC; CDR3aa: CASRPSGTGKNYEQYF
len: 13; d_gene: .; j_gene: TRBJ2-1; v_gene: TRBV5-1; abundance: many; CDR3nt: TGCGCCAGCAGCTTGGTGGCCAGCAATGAGCAGTTCTTC; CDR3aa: CASSLVASNEQFF
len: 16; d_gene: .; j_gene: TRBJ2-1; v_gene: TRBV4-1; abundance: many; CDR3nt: TGCGCCAGCAGCCACGCAGACAGAGTAAACTACAATGAGCAGTTCTTC; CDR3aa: CASSHADRVNYNEQFF
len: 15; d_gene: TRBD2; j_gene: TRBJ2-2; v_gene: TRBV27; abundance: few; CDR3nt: TGTGCCAGCAGTTCTAACGGGAGGGACACCGGGGAGCTGTTTTTT; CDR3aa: CASSSNGRDTGELFF
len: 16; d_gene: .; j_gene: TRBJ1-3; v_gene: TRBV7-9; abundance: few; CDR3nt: TGTGCCAGCAGCTTATTAGGGGAACCATCTGGAAACACCATATATTTT; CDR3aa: CASSLLGEPSGNTIYF
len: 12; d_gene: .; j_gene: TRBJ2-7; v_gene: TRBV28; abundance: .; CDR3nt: TGTGCCAGCAGTTATAGTCCCTACGAGCAGTACTTC; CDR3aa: CASSYSPYEQYF
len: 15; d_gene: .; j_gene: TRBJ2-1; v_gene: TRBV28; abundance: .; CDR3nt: TGTGCGATAGAACCCCCCCCTAAAGGGAGCAATGAGCAGTTCTTC; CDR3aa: CAIEPPPKGSNEQFF
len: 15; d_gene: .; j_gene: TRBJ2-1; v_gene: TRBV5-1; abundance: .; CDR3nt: TGCGCCAGCAGCTTGGACGGTAACTCCTACAATGAGCAGTTCTTC; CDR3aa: CASSLDGNSYNEQFF
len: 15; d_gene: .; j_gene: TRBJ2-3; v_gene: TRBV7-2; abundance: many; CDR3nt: TGTGCCAGCAGTGCTCTAGGGCGGAGCACAGATACGCAGTATTTT; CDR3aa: CASSALGRSTDTQYF
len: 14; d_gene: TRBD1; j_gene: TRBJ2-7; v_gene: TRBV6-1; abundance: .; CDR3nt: TGTGCCAGCAGTACCACAGGGGGCAAGTACGAGCAGTACTTC; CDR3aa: CASSTTGGKYEQYF
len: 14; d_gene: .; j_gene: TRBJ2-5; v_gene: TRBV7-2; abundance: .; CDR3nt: TGTGCCAGCAGCTTATTTGGGGGCGGAGAGACCCAGTACTTC; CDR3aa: CASSLFGGGETQYF
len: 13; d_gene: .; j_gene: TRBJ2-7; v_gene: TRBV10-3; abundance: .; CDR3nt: TGTGCCATCAGTGTGCCCAGCACCTCCGAGCAGTACTTC; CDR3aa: CAISVPSTSEQYF
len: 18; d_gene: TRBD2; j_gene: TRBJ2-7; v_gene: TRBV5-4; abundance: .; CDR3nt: TGTGCCAGCAGCGCAAGTCTTCGTCTTCTAGCGGGCCCGTACGAGCAGTACTTC; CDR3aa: CASSASLRLLAGPYEQYF
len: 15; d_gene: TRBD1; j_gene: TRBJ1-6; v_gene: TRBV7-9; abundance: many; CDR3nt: TGTGCCAGCAGCGCCGGGACAGGGATGTCCGGGGCCCTCCACTTT; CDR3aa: CASSAGTGMSGALHF
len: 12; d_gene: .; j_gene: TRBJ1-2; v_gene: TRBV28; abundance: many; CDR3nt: TGTGCCTCATGGGGGGTTAACTATGGCTACACCTTC; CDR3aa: CASWGVNYGYTF
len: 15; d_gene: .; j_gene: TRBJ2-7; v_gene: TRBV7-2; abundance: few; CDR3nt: TGTGCCAGCAGCTTACCTGATAGGAATGACTACCCGCAGTACTTC; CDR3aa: CASSLPDRNDYPQYF
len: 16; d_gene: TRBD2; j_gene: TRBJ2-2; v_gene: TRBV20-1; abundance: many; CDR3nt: TGCAGTGCCAACCCAGCCGGGACTACGAACACCGGGGAGCTGTTTTTT; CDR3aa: CSANPAGTTNTGELFF
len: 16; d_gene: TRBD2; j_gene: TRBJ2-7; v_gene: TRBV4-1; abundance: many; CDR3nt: TGCGCCAGCAGCCATCTCGGACTAGCGGGAGACTACGAGCAGTACTTC; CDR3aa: CASSHLGLAGDYEQYF